This T cell receptor beta chain was profiled in a study of blood T cell repertoires in COVID-19. Across the study: There were acute and convalescent COVID-19 samples, and they came from the United States, Italy and Spain. The analysed material was cDNA or gDNA that came from T cells, B-cell-depleted T cells, or PBMCs.

Using immunoSEQ multiplex PCR, the repertoire was profiled, and TCRdb retains in-frame clones only, with some absent. The table lists about 180,000 clones, around 88% of them singletons, with approximately 4% in the top ten. The CDR3 spans 15 residues. The V and J ends lost 4 bases and 0 bases respectively, with 8 bases between them. The germline V gene has CDR1 SGDLS and CDR2 YYNGEE. This chain uses TRBV9 with TRBJ2-6, with D perhaps matching TRBD2 (5 bases). The origin of this receptor is a woman in her 30s with acute or convalescent COVID-19. The sequenced sample was peripheral blood. CDR3 loop: CASSLGVSGANVLTF. Written as DNA, the CDR3 is TGTGCCAGCAGCCTGGGAGTCTCTGGGGCCAACGTCCTGACTTTC.